The source of this TCR beta chain is a study of cytotoxic CD8 clonotypes in ibrutinib-treated CLL. Study outcomes and limitations: Increased clonality at ibrutinib response gave way to a return toward baseline at progression.

The method was immunoSEQ multiplex PCR; TCRdb's version includes in-frame clones alone and lacks a portion of them. The data show tens of thousands of clones, about 86% seen once. Germline V gene lookup returns CDR1 MDHEN and CDR2 SYDVKM. Trimming removed 5 bases from V and 0 bases from J, with 10 bases in between. CDR3 length equals 15 residues. Details on this clone: The antigen is undetermined.

The gene calls are TRBV28 and TRBJ1-4; D not certain. Sequencing was performed on PBMCs, taken before ibrutinib treatment. The receptor was derived from a human donor with chronic lymphocytic leukemia. CDR3 bases: TGTGCCAGCAGTGGCCAGGACGCAACTAATGAAAAACTGTTTTTT. Protein sequence: CASSGQDATNEKLFF.